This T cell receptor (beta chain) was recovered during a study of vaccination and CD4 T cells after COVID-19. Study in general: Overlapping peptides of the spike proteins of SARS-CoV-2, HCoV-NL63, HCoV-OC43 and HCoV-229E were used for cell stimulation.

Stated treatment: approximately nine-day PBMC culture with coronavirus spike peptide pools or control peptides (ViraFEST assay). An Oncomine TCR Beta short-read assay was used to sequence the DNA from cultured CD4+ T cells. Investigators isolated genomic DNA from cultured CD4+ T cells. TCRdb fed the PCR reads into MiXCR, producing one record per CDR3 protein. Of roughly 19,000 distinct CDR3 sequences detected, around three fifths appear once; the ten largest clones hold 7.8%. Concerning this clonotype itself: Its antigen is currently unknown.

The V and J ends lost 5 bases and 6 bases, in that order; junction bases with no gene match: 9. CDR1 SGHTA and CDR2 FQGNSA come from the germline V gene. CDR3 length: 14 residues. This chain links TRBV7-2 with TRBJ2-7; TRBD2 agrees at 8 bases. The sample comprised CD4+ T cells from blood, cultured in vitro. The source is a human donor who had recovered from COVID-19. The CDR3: CASSPNSGGSEQYF. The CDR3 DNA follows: TGTGCCAGCAGCCCAAATTCGGGAGGGAGCGAGCAGTACTTC.